Shown below are 4 T cell receptor beta chains from a single sample sequenced in a study of cytomegalovirus exposure and HLA in healthy donors. Generated by immunoSEQ multiplex PCR, the TCRdb table keeps only in-frame clones and is missing some. This table holds about 280,000 clones, around nine tenths found once. The source material was PBMCs. Receptors were obtained from a woman aged 18-29 years in good health and CMV-seronegative.

The rearrangement links TRBV11-2 to TRBJ2-7; 9 bases match TRBD2. This CDR3 spans 14 amino acids. Germline-derived CDR1 and CDR2 are SGHAT and FQNNGV. The J segment lost 6 bases and the V segment lost 1 base, leaving 4 bases of the junction unmatched. The CDR3 nucleotides read TGTGCCAGCAGCTTAGTTGCTAGCGGGACCGAGCAGTACTTC. Its protein product is CASSLVASGTEQYF. The variable domain in full, completed from reference TRBV11-2 and TRBJ2-7, reads EAGVAQSPRYKIIEKRQSVAFWCNPISGHATLYWYQQILGQGPKLLIQFQNNGVVDDSQLPKDRFSAERLKGVDSTLKIQPAKLEDSAVYLCASSLVASGTEQYFGPGTRLTVT.

This chain's CDR3 is CASSEQGGGQPQHF. CDR3 nucleotide sequence: TGTGCCAGCAGTGAGCAAGGAGGTGGTCAGCCCCAGCATTTT. The chain has TRBV25-1 and TRBJ1-5; D is unclear. The CDR3 has 14 residues. The germline V gene encodes CDR1 MGHDK and CDR2 SYGVNS. The V gene lost 3 bases and the J gene lost 6 bases, with 12 bases spanning the gap. The variable domain in full, completed from reference TRBV25-1 and TRBJ1-5, reads EADIYQTPRYLVIGTGKKITLECSQTMGHDKMYWYQQDPGMELHLIHYSYGVNSTEKGDLSSESTVSRIRTEHFPLTLESARPSHTSQYLCASSEQGGGQPQHFGDGTRLSIL.

Note on this clone: Other DNA variants within this sample encode the same CDR3. The rearrangement links TRBV18 to TRBJ2-7; 9 bases match TRBD1. The CDR3 totals 15 residues. V lost 6 bases to trimming and J lost 0 bases; unmatched junction nucleotides: 6. CDR1 is KGHSH, CDR2 LQKENI, per germline. Here the CDR3 DNA reads TGTGCCAGCTCGCCGGGACAGGGTTCCTCCTACGAGCAGTACTTC. Residues: CASSPGQGSSYEQYF. Filled out from reference TRBV18 and TRBJ2-7, the complete variable domain reads NAGVMQNPRHLVRRRGQEARLRCSPMKGHSHVYWYRQLPEEGLKFMVYLQKENIIDESGMPKERFSAEFPKEGPSILRIQQVVRGDSAAYFCASSPGQGSSYEQYFGPGTRLTVT.

This clone has a handful of counts. The V call is TRBV19, the J call TRBJ2-2; maybe TRBD1 (6 bases). The CDR3 consists of 14 residues. Trimming took off 3 bases at V and 4 bases at J, with 9 bases between the two ends. Germline CDR1 is LNHDA and CDR2 is SQIVND (reference sequence). CDR3 nucleotide sequence: TGTGCCAGTAGTATGAACAGGGCCACCGGGGAGCTGTTTTTT. This sequence encodes CASSMNRATGELFF.